Below, one T cell receptor (beta chain) is given with its context. Those enrolled in Seattle joined during active infection and were followed longitudinally afterward. This CDR3 has 14 amino acids. The germline V gene encodes CDR1 LNHDA and CDR2 SQIVND (reference sequence). The junction had 1 base not matched to a gene; V was cut back by 5 bases and J by 1 base. The sample belongs to a study of blood T cell repertoires in COVID-19. On the study more broadly: Samples taken during acute and convalescent COVID-19 were collected in the United States, Italy and Spain. The analysed material was cDNA or gDNA that came from T cells, B-cell-depleted T cells, or PBMCs.

Per the authors' pipeline: Estimation of nucleated cell counts was performed using reference gene primer amplification. Some clones are missing from TCRdb's copy, which holds only in-frame ones; the method was immunoSEQ multiplex PCR. The D gene and trimming were derived from the DNA, and the V and J assignments and clone size from that table. Seen here are some 360,000 clones, approximately 90% observed once, and the top ten hold 3% to 4.5%. The receptor was isolated from a woman in her sixties or seventies with COVID-19, enrolled during active disease. The sequencing sample was made of peripheral blood. This chain joins TRBV19 and TRBJ2-2, with TRBD1 matching 7 bases. This CDR3 reads CASSRQGNTGELFF. In DNA, the CDR3 is TGTGCCAGTAGTCGACAGGGGAACACCGGGGAGCTGTTTTTT.